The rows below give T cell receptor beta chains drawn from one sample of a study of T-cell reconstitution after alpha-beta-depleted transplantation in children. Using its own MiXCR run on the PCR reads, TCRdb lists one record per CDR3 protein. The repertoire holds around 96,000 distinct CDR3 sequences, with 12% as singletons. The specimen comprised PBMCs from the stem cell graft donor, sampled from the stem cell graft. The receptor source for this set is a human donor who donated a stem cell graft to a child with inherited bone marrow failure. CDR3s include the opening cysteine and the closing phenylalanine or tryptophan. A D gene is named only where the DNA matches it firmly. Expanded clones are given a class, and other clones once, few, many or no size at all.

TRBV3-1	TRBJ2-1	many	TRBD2	CASSHLAGVSYNEQFF	TGTGCCAGCAGCCACCTAGCGGGAGTATCCTACAATGAGCAGTTCTTC
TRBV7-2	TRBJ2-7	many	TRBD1	CASSLTGGESYEQYF	TGTGCCAGCAGCTTGACAGGGGGCGAATCCTACGAGCAGTACTTC
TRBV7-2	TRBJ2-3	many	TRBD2	CASSLAASGLQNTDTQYF	TGTGCCAGCAGCTTAGCGGCTAGCGGGTTACAGAACACAGATACGCAGTATTTT
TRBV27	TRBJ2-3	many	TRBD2	CASSPLAGVGTDTQYF	TGTGCCAGCAGTCCTCTAGCGGGAGTTGGAACAGATACGCAGTATTTT
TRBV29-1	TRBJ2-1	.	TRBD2	CSAKGLAGVVGGNEQFF	TGCAGCGCCAAGGGACTAGCGGGAGTAGTGGGGGGCAATGAGCAGTTCTTC
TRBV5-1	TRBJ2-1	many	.	CASSLEADKQFF	TGCGCCAGCAGCTTGGAGGCGGACAAGCAGTTCTTC
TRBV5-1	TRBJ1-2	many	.	CASSLEPNYGYTF	TGTGCCAGCAGCTTGGAGCCTAACTATGGCTACACCTTC
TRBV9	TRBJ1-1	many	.	CASSAMRGTEAFF	TGTGCCAGCAGCGCCATGCGAGGGACTGAAGCTTTCTTT
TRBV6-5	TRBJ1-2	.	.	CASSTRQVVGYTF	TGTGCCAGCAGTACCCGACAGGTGGTCGGCTACACCTTC
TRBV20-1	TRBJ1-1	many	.	CSAKGNTEAFF	TGCAGTGCTAAGGGGAACACTGAAGCTTTCTTT
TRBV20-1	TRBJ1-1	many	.	CSASPALEAFF	TGCAGTGCTAGCCCGGCCCTTGAAGCTTTCTTT
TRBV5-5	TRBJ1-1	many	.	CASSLLIGGLRTEAFF	TGTGCCAGCAGCTTACTAATAGGGGGATTGAGGACTGAAGCTTTCTTT
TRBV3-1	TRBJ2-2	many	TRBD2	CASSSSGTSGQNTGELFF	TGTGCCAGCAGCTCCTCCGGGACTAGCGGGCAGAACACCGGGGAGCTGTTTTTT
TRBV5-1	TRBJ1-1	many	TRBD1	CASSLGQGGIYQDTEAFF	TGCGCCAGCAGCTTGGGACAGGGCGGTATCTATCAAGATACTGAAGCTTTCTTT
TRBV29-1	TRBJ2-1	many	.	CSVGEGPYNEQFF	TGCAGCGTTGGTGAGGGACCCTACAATGAGCAGTTCTTC
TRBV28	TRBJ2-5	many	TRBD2	CASSFGLADQETQYF	TGTGCCAGCAGTTTTGGCCTAGCGGACCAAGAGACCCAGTACTTC
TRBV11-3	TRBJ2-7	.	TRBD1	CATFRGQVFSYEQYF	TGTGCCACCTTCAGGGGGCAGGTGTTCTCCTACGAGCAGTACTTC
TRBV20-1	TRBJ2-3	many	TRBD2	CSASPGLAENTDTQYF	TGCAGTGCTAGCCCGGGACTAGCGGAAAACACAGATACGCAGTATTTT
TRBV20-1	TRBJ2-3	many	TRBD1	CSAGRDRGGTDTQYF	TGCAGTGCTGGTCGGGACAGGGGGGGGACAGATACGCAGTATTTT
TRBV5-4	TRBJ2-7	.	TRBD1	CASSHGTALSYEQYF	TGTGCCAGCAGCCATGGGACAGCCTTGTCCTACGAGCAGTACTTC
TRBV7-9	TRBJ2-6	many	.	CASSPPLSWGANVLTF	TGTGCCAGCAGCCCCCCCCTCTCGTGGGGGGCCAACGTCCTGACTTTC
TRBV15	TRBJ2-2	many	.	CATSRQGQNTGELFF	TGTGCCACCAGCAGACAGGGCCAGAACACCGGGGAGCTGTTTTTT